Following are 24 T cell receptor beta chains from one sample sequenced in a study of blood T cells in healthy people across ages. Using a J-beta primer mix together with a sample-barcoded 5' primer, a second PCR was run for roughly 7 to 11 cycles. From the 5' RACE reads, TCRdb called clonotypes with MiXCR, one entry per CDR3 protein. Of 500,000 to 700,000 distinct CDR3 sequences listed, 25% to 30% are singletons. The sequencing sample was made of blood. Every receptor here comes from an elderly woman in good health.

This clonotype was found many times. A read error may produce the germline difference seen at one junction end. The J gene is TRBJ2-7, the V gene TRBV5-6; 11 bases are a match to TRBD2. The CDR3 runs 14 residues. Germline CDR1 SGHDT, CDR2 YYEEEE. The CDR3 region is CASRPGTSGYEQYF. CDR3 DNA: TGCGCCAGCAGACCTGGGACTAGCGGCTACGAGCAGTACTTC.

The rearrangement uses TRBV7-2 and TRBJ2-4, with a tentative D call TRBD1 (5 bases). Germline lookup yields CDR1 SGHTA and CDR2 FQGNSA. Trimming shortened V by 1 base and J by 4 bases, and 14 bases separated the two germline ends. The CDR3 has 16 residues. As DNA, the CDR3 is TGTGCCAGCAGCTTAGTTTCCCAGGGCTTTAAAAACATTCAGTACTTC. Translated: CASSLVSQGFKNIQYF.

This clonotype was detected ten times or more. V is TRBV20-1 and J is TRBJ2-3; D perhaps matches TRBD1 (5 bases). Germline assignment: CDR1 DFQATT and CDR2 SNEGSKA (reference sequence). Between the trimmed V and J ends, which lost 3 bases and 3 bases, there was a span of 13 bases. The CDR3 covers 14 residues. As DNA, the CDR3 is TGCAGTGCTAGTCGTGCAGGGAAAACAGATACGCAGTATTTT. Translating it yields CSASRAGKTDTQYF.

About this clonotype itself: A read error is possible here, since a much larger clone lies one base away. This chain links TRBV5-5 with TRBJ2-7; TRBD1 matches at 11 bases. V shed 7 bases and J 7 bases; nucleotides not matched to a gene: 13. The CDR3 contains 15 residues. CDR1 and CDR2 from the germline V gene are SGHKS and YYEKEE (reference sequence). As DNA, the CDR3 is TGTGCCAGCGCTCCGGGACAGGGGGTTTGGAATGAGCAGTACTTC. Translating gives CASAPGQGVWNEQYF.

A word on this clonotype: A much larger clonotype is one base distant, so this may be a read error. The V call is TRBV29-1, the J call TRBJ1-2; D unresolved. The CDR3 runs to 13 residues. Trimming pared 4 bases from V and 1 base from J, leaving 10 bases between. CDR1 and CDR2 (germline): SQVTM, ANQGSEA. CDR3 in amino acids: CSVAVGFNYGYTF. The CDR3 nucleotides are TGCAGCGTTGCAGTAGGGTTTAACTATGGCTACACCTTC.

To note about this clonotype: This may be a read error: a much more frequent sequence differs by one nucleotide. The chain is built from TRBV6-6 and TRBJ1-6, with TRBD1 identical over 7 bases. Trimming removed 7 bases from V and 10 bases from J; junction bases left unmatched: 10. Germline lookup yields CDR1 MNHNY and CDR2 SVGAGI (reference sequence). There are 14 residues in the CDR3. CDR3 sequence: CASNQGGRRSPLHF. In nucleotides, the CDR3 is TGTGCCAGCAACCAGGGGGGGAGGCGGTCACCCCTCCACTTT.

The chain combines TRBV20-1 with TRBJ1-1; D is unresolved. V was clipped by 0 bases and J by 4 bases, with 12 bases between them. This CDR3 comprises 14 residues. The germline gives CDR1 DFQATT, CDR2 SNEGSKA (reference sequence). CDR3 DNA: TGCAGTGCTAGAGAGCGTGGTAGGGCCACTGAAGCTTTCTTT. Translation: CSARERGRATEAFF.

The sample holds many counts of this clonotype. The rearrangement links TRBV20-1 to TRBJ2-7; D may be TRBD1 or TRBD2 (6 bases each). Germline values: CDR1 DFQATT, CDR2 SNEGSKA (reference sequence). V lost 6 bases and J 3 bases, leaving 21 bases between the germline ends. The CDR3 length is 15 residues. CDR3 bases: TGCAGTGCAGGGACCTCGAGACGGGGGCTCTACGAGCAGTACTTC. It encodes CSAGTSRRGLYEQYF.

The table lists this clonotype with a few counts. Since a much larger clone is just one base distant, this may be a read error. The CDR3 DNA reads TGCGCCAGCAGCGTGGAGTCGGACTACGAGCAGTACTTC. This sequence encodes CASSVESDYEQYF. The V call is TRBV5-1, the J call TRBJ2-7; D is unclear. Looked up from germline, CDR1 is SGHRS and CDR2 is YFSETQ. This CDR3 is 13 amino acids long. Trimming left V 4 bases short and J 3 bases short, with 11 bases between.

With regard to this clonotype: This sequence may be a read error, since a much larger clone differs from it by one base. CDR3 DNA sequence: TGTGCCAGCAGCTCTTACAGGGGAGTCTACGAGCAGTTCTTC. This gives the protein CASSSYRGVYEQFF. This chain uses TRBV5-6 with TRBJ2-1, with TRBD1 matching 7 bases. This CDR3 has 14 amino acids. After removal of 3 bases from V and 10 bases from J, the junction contained 10 bases not matched to a gene. Germline CDR1 reads SGHDT; CDR2 reads YYEEEE.

Concerning this clonotype itself: At one of its ends the junction is not consistent with the germline gene, which may arise from a read error. The chain combines TRBV12-3 or TRBV12-4 with TRBJ1-6; unclear D gene. The CDR3 has 17 residues. For the CDR3, the DNA is TGTGCCAGCAGTTCAGCCGGATCCTCAAGTGGGAATTCACCCCCCCACTTT. Translated: CASSSAGSSSGNSPPHF.

This clonotype turned up a few times. The DNA of the CDR3 is TGTGCCAGCTCACCTGAGGACGGACGATTTAACTATGGCTACACCTTC. It translates to CASSPEDGRFNYGYTF. The chain recombines TRBV18 with TRBJ1-2; D call uncertain. V lost 3 bases, J lost 1 base, and 15 bases lay in between. Germline CDR1 KGHSH, CDR2 LQKENI. CDR3 length: 16 residues.

With respect to this clonotype: This may be a read error: a much more frequent sequence differs by one nucleotide. The CDR3 protein is CASTRSGAGDEKRFF. The CDR3 DNA sequence: TGTGCCAGCACTCGTTCGGGGGCAGGCGATGAAAAACGGTTTTTT. V and J are TRBV28 and TRBJ1-4; D is possibly TRBD1 (6 bases). The CDR3 runs 15 residues. Germline V gives CDR1 MDHEN, CDR2 SYDVKM.

Notes on this clonotype: A much more abundant neighbour one base away suggests this may be a read error. The rearrangement joins TRBV20-1 to TRBJ2-3; D gene unclear. The V end lost 6 bases, the J end lost 8 bases, and 18 bases lay between the germline ends. The CDR3 consists of 13 residues. Germline loops: CDR1 DFQATT, CDR2 SNEGSKA (reference sequence). The CDR3 region has the DNA TGCAGTGCCCGATTATCCCCCCAGAGTACGCAGTATTTT. This translates into CSARLSPQSTQYF.

This chain uses TRBV20-1 with TRBJ1-5; D may be TRBD1 (6 bases). In germline, CDR1 is DFQATT, CDR2 SNEGSKA (reference sequence). CDR3 size: 17 residues. V was pared by 0 bases and J by 2 bases, with 17 bases between. This CDR3 is CSARDAGPKGGNQPQHF. The CDR3 DNA reads as TGCAGTGCTAGAGATGCGGGACCAAAGGGGGGCAATCAGCCCCAGCATTTT.

The table lists this clonotype with many counts. The chain employs TRBV6-5 and TRBJ2-2; 7 bases match TRBD2. Germline V gene lookup returns CDR1 MNHEY and CDR2 SVGAGI. V shed 5 bases and J 2 bases; nucleotides not matched to a gene: 2. The CDR3 extends over 14 amino acids. CDR3 coding DNA: TGTGCCAGCAGTCCGGGACTAAACACCGGGGAGCTGTTTTTT. Translation gives CASSPGLNTGELFF.

Comments on this clonotype: A single base separates this from a much larger clone, so it may be a read error. The V and J genes are TRBV7-6 and TRBJ2-1; D could derive from TRBD1 or TRBD2 (6 bases each). V was clipped by 6 bases and J by 6 bases, with 15 bases between them. Germline values: CDR1 SGHVS, CDR2 FNYEAQ. The CDR3 is 14 amino acids. This CDR3 reads CASSTGGPCNEQFF. CDR3 nucleotides: TGTGCCAGCAGTACTGGGGGGCCTTGCAATGAGCAGTTCTTC.

The V and J genes are TRBV14 and TRBJ1-5, with TRBD1 as a possible D gene (5 bases). The V and J ends lost 0 bases and 2 bases respectively, with 23 bases between them. The CDR3 spans 20 residues. Germline CDR1 is SGHDN and CDR2 is FVKESK. CDR3 in DNA: TGTGCCAGCAGCCAAGAATGGACTAGGGACGGGAAGAAAGGCAATCAGCCCCAGCATTTT. This gives the protein CASSQEWTRDGKKGNQPQHF.

This sequence joins TRBV20-1 and TRBJ1-5, with unresolved D. Germline V gives CDR1 DFQATT, CDR2 SNEGSKA (reference sequence). The CDR3 sequence is 12 residues long. Deletions cut 3 bases from V and 6 bases from J, with 9 bases between. CDR3 nucleotide sequence: TGCAGTGCTAGCCAAGGGAGTCAGCCCCAGCATTTT. This gives the protein CSASQGSQPQHF.

This clonotype was detected a few times. The gene calls are TRBV20-1 and TRBJ1-2; possible D gene TRBD1, 5 bases. V lost 3 bases to trimming and J lost 0 bases, with 11 bases between them. The CDR3 sequence is 14 residues long. The V gene's germline CDR1 is DFQATT and CDR2 SNEGSKA (reference sequence). The CDR3 DNA reads TGCAGTGCTAGGGGTCAGACAGCTAACTATGGCTACACCTTC. Translating gives CSARGQTANYGYTF.

This clonotype was observed a few times. The chain joins TRBV20-1 to TRBJ1-5; the D is unclear. Trimming stripped 0 bases from V and 2 bases from J, with 8 bases between. The CDR3 is 14 residues long. Germline assignment: CDR1 DFQATT and CDR2 SNEGSKA (reference sequence). CDR3 loop: CSARDTAGNQPQHF. CDR3 in DNA: TGCAGTGCTAGAGATACGGCAGGCAATCAGCCCCAGCATTTT.

The gene calls are TRBV9 and TRBJ2-3, with 11 bases identical to TRBD1. Trimming took 3 bases from V and 3 from J; bases not matched to a gene: 9. Germline V CDR1 and CDR2: SGDLS, YYNGEE. CDR3 length: 17 residues. This CDR3 is CASSASSGTGGTDTQYF. The CDR3 nucleotides read TGTGCCAGCAGCGCCTCATCCGGGACAGGGGGAACAGATACGCAGTATTTT.

This clonotype was seen only a few times. The J gene is TRBJ1-5, the V gene TRBV30, with D perhaps TRBD1 (5 bases). Trimming removed 0 bases at V and 0 bases at J, with 21 bases between. Germline V gene sequence: CDR1 GTSNPN, CDR2 SVGIG (reference sequence). CDR3 length equals 19 residues. The CDR3 nucleotides are TGTGCCTGGAGTGTACGGGTGGGACCGACCCAGTATAGCAATCAGCCCCAGCATTTT. Translated, it gives CAWSVRVGPTQYSNQPQHF.

This clonotype was recorded many times. The rearrangement joins TRBV7-2 to TRBJ2-3; D may be TRBD1 (5 bases). The germline V gene has CDR1 SGHTA and CDR2 FQGNSA. The CDR3 extends over 15 amino acids. With 1 base removed from V and 2 bases from J, the gap between germline ends came to 10 bases. The chain's CDR3 is CASSLEGRATDTQYF. The DNA of the CDR3 is TGTGCCAGCAGCTTAGAGGGCAGGGCCACAGATACGCAGTATTTT.